The clone carrying this T cell receptor (beta chain) has at least ten counts. The antigen remains unidentified. The V gene's germline CDR1 is DFQATT and CDR2 SNEGSKA (reference sequence). The V segment lost 0 bases and the J segment 3 bases; nucleotides outside the gene matches: 1. This CDR3 region has 13 residues. The entry originates in a study of metastatic and nonmetastatic thyroid tumors. Study-level background: It was across blood and tumor or nodule tissue from malignant and benign thyroid patients that repertoires were compared. Findings of the study overall: Reportedly, malignant thyroid tumors had significantly higher TCR beta diversity than benign nodules, in blood and tumor.

Per the original data handling: Clinicopathological groups of papillary thyroid cancer showed CDR3 differences that were used to build a distant-metastasis classifier. TCRdb re-clonotyped the PCR reads through MiXCR. In this record, the V and J calls reflect TCRdb's handling and not the investigators' own analysis. The sample has some 10,000 clones, roughly 12% seen once. Thyroid surgery was preceded by no treatment in any patient. The rearrangement joins TRBV20-1 to TRBJ2-7; 8 bases line up with TRBD1. The specimen was blood. The receptor comes from a female donor with papillary thyroid cancer or a benign thyroid nodule (not recorded which). Some clones in this sample may be carry-over from other donors' samples. CDR3 protein: CSARDRGHYEQYF. CDR3 in DNA: TGCAGTGCTAGAGACAGGGGGCACTACGAGCAGTACTTC.